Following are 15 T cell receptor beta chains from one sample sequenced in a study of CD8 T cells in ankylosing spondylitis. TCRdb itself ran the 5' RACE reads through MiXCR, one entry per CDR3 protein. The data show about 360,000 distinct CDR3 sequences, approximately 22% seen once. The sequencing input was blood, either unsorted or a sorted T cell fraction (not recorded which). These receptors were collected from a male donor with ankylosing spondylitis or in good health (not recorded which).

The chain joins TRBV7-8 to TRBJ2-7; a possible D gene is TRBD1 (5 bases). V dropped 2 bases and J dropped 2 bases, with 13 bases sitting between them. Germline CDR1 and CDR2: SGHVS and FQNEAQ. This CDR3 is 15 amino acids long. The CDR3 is CASSLFPDTTYEQYF. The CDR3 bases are TGTGCCAGCAGCTTATTTCCGGACACGACCTACGAGCAGTACTTC. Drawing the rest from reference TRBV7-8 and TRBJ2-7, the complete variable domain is GAGVSQSPRYKVAKRGQDVALRCDPISGHVSLFWYQQALGQGPEFLTYFQNEAQLDKSGLPSDRFFAERPEGSVSTLKIQRTQQEDSAVYLCASSLFPDTTYEQYFGPGTRLTVT.

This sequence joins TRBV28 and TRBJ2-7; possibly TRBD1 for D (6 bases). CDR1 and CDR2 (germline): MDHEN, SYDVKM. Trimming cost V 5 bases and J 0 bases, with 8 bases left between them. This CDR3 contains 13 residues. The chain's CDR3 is CASSGQHSYEQYF. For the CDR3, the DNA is TGTGCCAGCAGTGGACAGCACTCCTACGAGCAGTACTTC.

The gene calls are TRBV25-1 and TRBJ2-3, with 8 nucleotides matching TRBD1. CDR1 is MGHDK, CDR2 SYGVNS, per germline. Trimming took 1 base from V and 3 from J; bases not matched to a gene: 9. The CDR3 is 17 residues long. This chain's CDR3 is CASSESRQGAETDTQYF. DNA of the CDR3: TGTGCCAGCAGTGAATCGCGGCAGGGGGCCGAGACAGATACGCAGTATTTT.

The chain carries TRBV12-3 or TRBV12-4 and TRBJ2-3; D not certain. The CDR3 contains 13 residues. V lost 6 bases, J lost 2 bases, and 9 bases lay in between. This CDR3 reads CASSLRYTDTQYF. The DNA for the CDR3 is TGTGCCAGCAGCTTACGATACACAGATACGCAGTATTTT.

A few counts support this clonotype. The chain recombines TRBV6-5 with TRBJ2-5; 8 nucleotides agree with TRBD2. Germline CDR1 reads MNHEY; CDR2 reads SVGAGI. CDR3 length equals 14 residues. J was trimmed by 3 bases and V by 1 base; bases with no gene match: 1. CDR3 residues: CASSYWRGEETQYF. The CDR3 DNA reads TGTGCCAGCAGTTACTGGCGGGGGGAAGAGACCCAGTACTTC.

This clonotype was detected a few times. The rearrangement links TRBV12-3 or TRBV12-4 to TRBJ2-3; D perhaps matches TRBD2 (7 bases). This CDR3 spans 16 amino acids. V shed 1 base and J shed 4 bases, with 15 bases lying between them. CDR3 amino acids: CASSLVPGGRADTQYF. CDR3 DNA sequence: TGTGCCAGCAGTTTAGTTCCGGGGGGCCGGGCAGATACGCAGTATTTT.

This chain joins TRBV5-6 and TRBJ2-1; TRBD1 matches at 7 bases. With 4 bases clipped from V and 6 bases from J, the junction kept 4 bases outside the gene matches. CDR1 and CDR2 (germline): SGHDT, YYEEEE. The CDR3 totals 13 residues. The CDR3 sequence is CASSQTGPNEQFF. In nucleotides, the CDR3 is TGTGCCAGCAGCCAGACAGGGCCCAATGAGCAGTTCTTC.

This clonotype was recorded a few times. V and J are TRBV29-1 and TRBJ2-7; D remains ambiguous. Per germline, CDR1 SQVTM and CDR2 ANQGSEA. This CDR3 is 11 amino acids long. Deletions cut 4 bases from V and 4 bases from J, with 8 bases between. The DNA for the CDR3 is TGCAGCGTTGTTGACGGTTACGAGCAGTACTTC. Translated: CSVVDGYEQYF.

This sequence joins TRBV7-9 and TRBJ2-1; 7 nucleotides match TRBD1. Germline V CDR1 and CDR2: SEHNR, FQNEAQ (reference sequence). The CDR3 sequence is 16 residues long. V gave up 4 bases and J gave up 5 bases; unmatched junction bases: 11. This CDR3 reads CASSSPRGLINNEQFF. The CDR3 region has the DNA TGTGCCAGCAGCTCCCCAAGGGGGCTAATAAACAATGAGCAGTTCTTC.

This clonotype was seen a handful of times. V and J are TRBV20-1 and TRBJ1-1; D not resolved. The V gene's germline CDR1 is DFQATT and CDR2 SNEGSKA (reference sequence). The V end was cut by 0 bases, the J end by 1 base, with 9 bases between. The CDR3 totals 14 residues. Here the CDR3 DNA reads TGCAGTGCTAGAGATGTCCTGGGGAACACTGAAGCTTTCTTT. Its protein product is CSARDVLGNTEAFF.

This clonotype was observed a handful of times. The CDR3 DNA sequence: TGTGCCAGCAGCTTAGTGGGCGCGACTCACAGGGGCTCCACAGATACGCAGTATTTT. This codes for CASSLVGATHRGSTDTQYF. The chain combines TRBV11-1 with TRBJ2-3; 7 bases match TRBD1. This CDR3 contains 19 residues. Germline V CDR1 and CDR2: SGHAT, FQDESV (reference sequence). Germline trimming cut 1 base from V and 2 bases from J; bases unmatched to any gene: 15.

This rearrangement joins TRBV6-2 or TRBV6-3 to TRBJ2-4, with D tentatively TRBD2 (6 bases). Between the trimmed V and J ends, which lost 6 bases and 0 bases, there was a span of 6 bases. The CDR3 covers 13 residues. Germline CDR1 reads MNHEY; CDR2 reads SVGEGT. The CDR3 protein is CASRGLAKNIQYF. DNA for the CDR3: TGTGCCAGCAGGGGACTAGCCAAAAACATTCAGTACTTC.

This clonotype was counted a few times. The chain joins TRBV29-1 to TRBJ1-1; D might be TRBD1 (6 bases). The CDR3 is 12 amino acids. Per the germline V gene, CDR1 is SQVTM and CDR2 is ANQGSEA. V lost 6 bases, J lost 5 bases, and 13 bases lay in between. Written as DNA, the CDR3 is TGCAGCGTAGAATGGGGGCTGACTGAAGCTTTCTTT. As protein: CSVEWGLTEAFF.

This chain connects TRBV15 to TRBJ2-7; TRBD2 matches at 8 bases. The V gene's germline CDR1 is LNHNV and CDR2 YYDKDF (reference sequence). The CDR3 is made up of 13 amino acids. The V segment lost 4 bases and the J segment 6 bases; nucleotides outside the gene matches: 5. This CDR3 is CATSTLTSGEQYF. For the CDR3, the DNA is TGTGCCACCAGCACCCTTACTAGCGGCGAGCAGTACTTC.

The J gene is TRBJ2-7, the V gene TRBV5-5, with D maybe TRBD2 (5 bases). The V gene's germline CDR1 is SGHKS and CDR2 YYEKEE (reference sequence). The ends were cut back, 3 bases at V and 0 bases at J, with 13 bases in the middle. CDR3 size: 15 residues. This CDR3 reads CASSWLRASSYEQYF. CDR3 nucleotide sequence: TGTGCCAGCAGCTGGCTGAGGGCTAGCTCCTACGAGCAGTACTTC.